This T cell receptor beta chain was identified in a study of human T cells and chemical hapten exposure. Study results and caveats: Patch test score rose with PT1 expanded TCR count, significant at thresholds 8, 16 and 32, not 4.

CDR3 length equals 12 residues. Germline assignment: CDR1 SQVTM and CDR2 ANQGSEA. V lost 4 bases, J lost 2 bases, and 8 bases lay in between. The library tagged each cDNA molecule with unique molecular identifiers. TCRdb independently ran MiXCR on the RACE reads; one entry per CDR3 protein. This sample has about 160,000 distinct CDR3 sequences, with about 30% found just once. About this clonotype: Antigen specificity is unknown.

Time point given: patch test 3, about 24 weeks after DPC sensitization. The treatment here: therapeutic diphenylcyclopropenone sensitization with weekly scalp DPC. Alopecia patients deemed DPC-suitable, aged 18 to 70, excluding pregnancy. Sample: whole blood, taken in connection with sensitization to the hapten diphenylcyclopropenone (DPC). The chain couples TRBV29-1 to TRBJ1-1; D is uncertain. This TCR came from a woman aged 18-35 years with alopecia areata. Some clones in this sample may be carry-over from other donors' samples. For the CDR3, the DNA is TGCAGCGTTGTTCCCGGAAACACTGAAGCTTTCTTT. It translates to CSVVPGNTEAFF.